Listed here is a single T cell receptor (beta chain). Its antigen is unidentified. The study ran its PCR with 60 Vbeta and 13 Jbeta primers. Using immunoSEQ multiplex PCR, the repertoire was profiled, and TCRdb retains in-frame clones only, with some absent. This table has about 170,000 clones, roughly 85% appearing once. These data belong to a study of cytomegalovirus exposure and HLA in healthy donors. The V end lost 8 bases, the J end lost 5 bases, and 15 bases lay between the germline ends. Germline lookup yields CDR1 SEHNR and CDR2 FQNEAQ (reference sequence). The CDR3 contains 13 residues. General study findings and limits: As was reported, the HLA-A and HLA-B alleles of most subjects were accurately predicted from TCR beta sequences.

This receptor was taken from a man aged 25 to 40 in good health and CMV-seropositive. The specimen was PBMCs. The chain couples TRBV7-9 to TRBJ1-2, with D perhaps TRBD1 (6 bases). The CDR3 region is CASGKGGDYGYTF. The CDR3 bases are TGTGCCAGCGGGAAGGGGGGGGATTATGGCTACACCTTC.